The text below deals with one T cell receptor (beta chain). This sample is drawn from a study of T cell changes during pregnancy in multiple sclerosis. CDR1 and CDR2 from the germline V gene are MNHEY and SMNVEV (reference sequence). The CDR3 length is 16 residues. V was shortened by 5 bases and J by 3 bases, with 16 bases between the two germline ends. Profiled with immunoSEQ multiplex PCR; TCRdb holds only in-frame clones, not every one. The sample lists tens of thousands of clones; approximately 93% were seen once. V is TRBV27 and J is TRBJ2-2, with no clear D. The material sequenced was CD8+ T cells from peripheral blood mononuclear cells, taken in the second trimester of pregnancy. The receptor comes from a female donor with multiple sclerosis, enrolled in a pregnancy study. This CDR3 reads CASSPQPSLYTGELFF. In DNA, the CDR3 is TGTGCCAGCAGTCCACAACCCTCCCTTTACACCGGGGAGCTGTTTTTT.